The entry below describes one TCR beta chain. What it recognizes is unknown. Measured with immunoSEQ multiplex PCR; TCRdb has only the in-frame clones, and not every one. The sample yields roughly 220,000 clones, over 60% seen once. The entry originates in a study of shared clonotypes between healthy human individuals. The study's findings and limits: Memory subsets generally showed smaller estimated richness than naive subsets did. About 5% of naive CD4 clonotypes were shared across several donors.

Every donor, a Caucasian adult, lived in Nashville, Tennessee. CD45RA-negative memory and CD45RA+ naive subsets were split from the CD4+ cells. The trim removed 7 bases at V and 4 bases at J, leaving 13 bases unmatched. Germline CDR1 reads SNHLY; CDR2 reads FYNNEI. The CDR3 covers 16 residues. The specimen was memory CD4+ T cells sorted from blood. As for subset: CD45RA-negative fraction. The chain combines TRBV2 with TRBJ2-1; the match to TRBD2 covers 7 bases. The receptor was derived from a man younger than 45 in good health. The CDR3 here is CASTESRTSRYNEQFF. CDR3 nucleotide sequence: TGTGCCAGCACCGAGTCGAGGACTAGTCGTTACAATGAGCAGTTCTTC.